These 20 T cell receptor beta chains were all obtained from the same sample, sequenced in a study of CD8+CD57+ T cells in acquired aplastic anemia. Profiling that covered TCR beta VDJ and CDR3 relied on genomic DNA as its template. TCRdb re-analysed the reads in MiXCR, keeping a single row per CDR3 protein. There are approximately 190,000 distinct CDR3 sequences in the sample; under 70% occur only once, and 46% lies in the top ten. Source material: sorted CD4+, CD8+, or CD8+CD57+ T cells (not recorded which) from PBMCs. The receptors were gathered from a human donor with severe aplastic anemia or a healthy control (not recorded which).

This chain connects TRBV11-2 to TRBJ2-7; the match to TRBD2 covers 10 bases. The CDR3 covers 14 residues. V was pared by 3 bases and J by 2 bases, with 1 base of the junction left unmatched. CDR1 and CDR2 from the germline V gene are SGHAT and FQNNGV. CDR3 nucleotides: TGTGCCAGCAGCTTGACTAGCGGGCCCTACGAGCAGTACTTC. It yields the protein CASSLTSGPYEQYF.

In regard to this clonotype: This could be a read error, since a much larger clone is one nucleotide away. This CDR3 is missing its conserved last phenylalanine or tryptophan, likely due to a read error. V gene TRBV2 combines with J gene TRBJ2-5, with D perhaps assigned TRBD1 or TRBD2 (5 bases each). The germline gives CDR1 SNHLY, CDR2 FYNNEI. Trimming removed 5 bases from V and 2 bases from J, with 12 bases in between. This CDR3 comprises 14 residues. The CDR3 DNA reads TGTGCCAGCAGTTACGGGGCAGATCAAGAGACCCAGTACCTC. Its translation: CASSYGADQETQYL.

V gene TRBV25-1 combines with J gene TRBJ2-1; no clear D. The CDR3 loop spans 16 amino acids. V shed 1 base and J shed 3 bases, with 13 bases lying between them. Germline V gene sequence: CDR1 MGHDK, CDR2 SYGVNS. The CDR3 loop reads CASSESRWTVYNEQFF. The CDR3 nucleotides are TGTGCCAGCAGTGAATCTCGGTGGACGGTCTACAATGAGCAGTTCTTC.

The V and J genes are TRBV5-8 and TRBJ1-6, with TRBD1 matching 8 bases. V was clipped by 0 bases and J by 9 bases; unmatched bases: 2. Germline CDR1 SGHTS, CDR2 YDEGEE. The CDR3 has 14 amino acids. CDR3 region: CASSLAGGGSPLHF. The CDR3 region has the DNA TGTGCCAGCAGCTTGGCAGGGGGCGGTTCACCCCTCCACTTT. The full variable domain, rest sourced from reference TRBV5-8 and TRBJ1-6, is EAGVTQSPTHLIKTRGQQATLRCSPISGHTSVYWYQQALGLGLQFLLWYDEGEERNRGNFPPRFSGRQFPNYSSELNVNALELEDSALYLCASSLAGGGSPLHFGNGTRLTVT.

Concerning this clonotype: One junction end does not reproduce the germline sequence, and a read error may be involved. CDR3 in DNA: TGCAGAGTTGCTCAGAGGGGGCTTTATGGCTACACCTTC. Protein: CRVAQRGLYGYTF. V and J are TRBV29-1 and TRBJ1-2, with 7 bases aligning to TRBD1. The CDR3 sequence is 13 residues long. Germline V gives CDR1 SQVTM, CDR2 ANQGSEA.

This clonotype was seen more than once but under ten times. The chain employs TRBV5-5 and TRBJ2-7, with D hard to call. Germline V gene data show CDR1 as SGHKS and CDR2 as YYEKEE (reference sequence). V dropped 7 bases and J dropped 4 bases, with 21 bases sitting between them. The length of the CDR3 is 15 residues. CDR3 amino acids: CASRHNMGAAYEQYF. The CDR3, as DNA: TGTGCCAGCCGACACAATATGGGTGCCGCATACGAGCAGTACTTC.

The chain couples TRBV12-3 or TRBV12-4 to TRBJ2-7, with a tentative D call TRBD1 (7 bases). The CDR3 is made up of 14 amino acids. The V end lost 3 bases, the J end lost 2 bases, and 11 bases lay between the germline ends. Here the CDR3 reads CASSFGRGAYEQYF. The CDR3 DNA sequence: TGTGCCAGCAGTTTCGGCAGGGGGGCCTACGAGCAGTACTTC.

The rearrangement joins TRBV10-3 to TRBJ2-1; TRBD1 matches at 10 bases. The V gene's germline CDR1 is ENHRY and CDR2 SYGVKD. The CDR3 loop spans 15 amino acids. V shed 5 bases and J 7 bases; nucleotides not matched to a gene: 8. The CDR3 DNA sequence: TGTGCCATCAGTTCCGGGACAGGGGATATGAATGAGCAGTTCTTC. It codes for CAISSGTGDMNEQFF.

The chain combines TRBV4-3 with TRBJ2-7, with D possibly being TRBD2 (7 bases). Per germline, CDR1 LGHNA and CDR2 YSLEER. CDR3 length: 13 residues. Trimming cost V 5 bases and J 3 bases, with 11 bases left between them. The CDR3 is CASSKGGFYEQYF. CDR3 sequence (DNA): TGCGCCAGCAGCAAGGGGGGGTTCTACGAGCAGTACTTC.

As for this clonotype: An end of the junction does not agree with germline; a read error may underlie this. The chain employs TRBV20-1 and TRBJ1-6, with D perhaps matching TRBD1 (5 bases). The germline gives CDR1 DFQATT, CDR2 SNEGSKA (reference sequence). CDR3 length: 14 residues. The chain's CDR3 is CSASKGLGNSPLHF. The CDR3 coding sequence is TGTAGTGCTAGTAAGGGGTTGGGGAACTCACCCCTCCACTTT.

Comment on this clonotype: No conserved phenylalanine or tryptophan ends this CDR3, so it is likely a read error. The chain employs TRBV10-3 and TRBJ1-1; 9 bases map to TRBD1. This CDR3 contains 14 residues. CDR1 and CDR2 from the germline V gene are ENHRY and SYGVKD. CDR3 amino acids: CASSLTGGNTEAFL. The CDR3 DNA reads TGTGCCAGCAGTCTGACAGGGGGGAACACTGAAGCTTTCCTT.

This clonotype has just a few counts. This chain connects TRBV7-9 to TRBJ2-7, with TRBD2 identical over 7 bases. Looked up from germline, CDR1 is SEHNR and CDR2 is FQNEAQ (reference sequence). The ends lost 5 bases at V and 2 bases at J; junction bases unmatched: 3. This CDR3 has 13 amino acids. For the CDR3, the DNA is TGTGCCAGCAGCGGGGGGGTGGCCTACGAGCAGTACTTC. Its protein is CASSGGVAYEQYF. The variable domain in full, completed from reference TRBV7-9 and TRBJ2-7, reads DTGVSQNPRHKITKRGQNVTFRCDPISEHNRLYWYRQTLGQGPEFLTYFQNEAQLEKSRLLSDRFSAERPKGSFSTLEIQRTEQGDSAMYLCASSGGVAYEQYFGPGTRLTVT.

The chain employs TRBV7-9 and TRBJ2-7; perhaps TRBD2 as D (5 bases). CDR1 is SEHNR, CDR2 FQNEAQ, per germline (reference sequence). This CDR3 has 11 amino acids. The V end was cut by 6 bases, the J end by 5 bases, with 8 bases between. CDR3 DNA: TGTGCCAGCAGACGAGCGGACGAGCAGTACTTC. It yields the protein CASRRADEQYF.

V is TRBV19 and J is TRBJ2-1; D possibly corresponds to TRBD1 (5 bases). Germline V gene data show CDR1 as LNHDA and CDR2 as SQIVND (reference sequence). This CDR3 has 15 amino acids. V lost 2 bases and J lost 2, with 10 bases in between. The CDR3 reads CASSIQGFPYNEQFF. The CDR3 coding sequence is TGTGCCAGTAGTATACAGGGTTTTCCCTACAATGAGCAGTTCTTC.

CDR3 sequence reads: CATSDLRGGSQFF. CDR3 coding DNA: TGTGCCACCAGTGATTTAAGGGGGGGATCGCAGTTCTTC. The chain employs TRBV24-1 and TRBJ2-1; tentatively, D is TRBD2 (7 bases). CDR1 and CDR2 (germline): KGHDR, SFDVKD. The V end was cut by 1 base, the J end by 12 bases, with 12 bases between. The CDR3 has 13 amino acids.

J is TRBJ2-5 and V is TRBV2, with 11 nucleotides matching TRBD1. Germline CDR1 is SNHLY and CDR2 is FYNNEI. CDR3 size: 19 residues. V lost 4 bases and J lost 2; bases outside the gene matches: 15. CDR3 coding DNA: TGTGCCAGCAGTGTGAACCGGGACAGGGGGATTCCTTCACAAGAGACCCAGTACTTC. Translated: CASSVNRDRGIPSQETQYF. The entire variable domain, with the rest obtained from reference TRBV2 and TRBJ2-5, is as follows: EPEVTQTPSHQVTQMGQEVILRCVPISNHLYFYWYRQILGQKVEFLVSFYNNEISEKSEIFDDQFSVERPDGSNFTLKIRSTKLEDSAMYFCASSVNRDRGIPSQETQYFGPGTRLLVL.

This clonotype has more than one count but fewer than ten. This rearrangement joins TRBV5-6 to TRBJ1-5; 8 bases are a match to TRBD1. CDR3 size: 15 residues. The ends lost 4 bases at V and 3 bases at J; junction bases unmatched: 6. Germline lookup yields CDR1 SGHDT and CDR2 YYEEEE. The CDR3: CASSQGTGPNQPQHF. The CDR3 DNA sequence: TGTGCCAGCAGCCAAGGGACAGGCCCCAATCAGCCCCAGCATTTT.

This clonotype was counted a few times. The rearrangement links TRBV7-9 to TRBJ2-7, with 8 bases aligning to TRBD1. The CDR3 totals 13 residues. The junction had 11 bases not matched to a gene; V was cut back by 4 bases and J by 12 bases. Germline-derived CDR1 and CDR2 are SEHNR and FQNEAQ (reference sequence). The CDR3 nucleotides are TGTGCCAGCAGCTCAAGCTCCACCGGGACAGGGTACTTC. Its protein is CASSSSSTGTGYF.

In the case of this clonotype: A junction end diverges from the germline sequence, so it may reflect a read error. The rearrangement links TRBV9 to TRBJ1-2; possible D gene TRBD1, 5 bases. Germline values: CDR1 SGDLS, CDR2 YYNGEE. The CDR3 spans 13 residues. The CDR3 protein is CTSSLDSRGGYTF. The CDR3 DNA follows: TGTACCAGCAGTCTAGACAGTCGGGGCGGCTACACCTTC.

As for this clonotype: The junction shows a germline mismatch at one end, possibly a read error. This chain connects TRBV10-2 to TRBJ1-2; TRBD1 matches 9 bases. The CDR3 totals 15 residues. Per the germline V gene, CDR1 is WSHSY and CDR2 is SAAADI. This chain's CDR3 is CASRESPWTGEGYTF. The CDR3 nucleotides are TGCGCCAGCCGTGAGTCCCCCTGGACAGGGGAGGGCTACACCTTC.